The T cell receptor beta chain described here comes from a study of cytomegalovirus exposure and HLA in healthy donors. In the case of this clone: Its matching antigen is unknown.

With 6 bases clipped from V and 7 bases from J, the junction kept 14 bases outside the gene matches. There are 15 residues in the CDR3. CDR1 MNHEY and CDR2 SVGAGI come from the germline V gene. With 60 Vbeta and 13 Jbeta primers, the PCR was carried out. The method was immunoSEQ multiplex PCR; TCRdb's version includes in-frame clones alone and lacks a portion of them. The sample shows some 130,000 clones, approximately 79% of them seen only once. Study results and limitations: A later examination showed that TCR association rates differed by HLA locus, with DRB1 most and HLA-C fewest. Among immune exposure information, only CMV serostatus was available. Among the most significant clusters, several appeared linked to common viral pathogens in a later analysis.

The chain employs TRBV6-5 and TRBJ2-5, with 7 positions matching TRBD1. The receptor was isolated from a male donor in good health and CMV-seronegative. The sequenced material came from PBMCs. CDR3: CASSSLLTGLGTQYF. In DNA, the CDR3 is TGTGCCAGCAGCTCCCTTCTGACAGGGCTGGGGACCCAGTACTTC.